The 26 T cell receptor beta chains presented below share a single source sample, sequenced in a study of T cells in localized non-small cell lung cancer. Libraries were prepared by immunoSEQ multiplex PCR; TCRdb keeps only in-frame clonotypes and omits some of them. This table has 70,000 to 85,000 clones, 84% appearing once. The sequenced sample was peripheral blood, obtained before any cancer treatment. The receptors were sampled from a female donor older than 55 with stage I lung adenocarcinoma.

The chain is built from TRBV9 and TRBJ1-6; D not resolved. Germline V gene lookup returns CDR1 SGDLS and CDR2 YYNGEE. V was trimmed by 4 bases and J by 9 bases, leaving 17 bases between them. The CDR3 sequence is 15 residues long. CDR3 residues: CASSPDLTGGSPLHF. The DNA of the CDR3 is TGTGCCAGCAGCCCCGATTTGACCGGTGGTTCACCCCTCCACTTT.

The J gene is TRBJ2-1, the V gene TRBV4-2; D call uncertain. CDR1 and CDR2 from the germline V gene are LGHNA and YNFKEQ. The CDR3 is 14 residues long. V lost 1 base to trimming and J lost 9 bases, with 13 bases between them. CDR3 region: CASSQVAEIGEQFF. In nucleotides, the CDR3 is TGTGCCAGCAGCCAAGTTGCAGAGATCGGTGAGCAGTTCTTC.

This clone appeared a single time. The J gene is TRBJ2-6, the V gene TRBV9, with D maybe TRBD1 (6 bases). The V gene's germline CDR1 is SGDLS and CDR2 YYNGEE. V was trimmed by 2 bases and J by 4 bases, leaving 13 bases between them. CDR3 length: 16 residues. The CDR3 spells CASSVDQGRGANVLTF. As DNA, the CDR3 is TGTGCCAGCAGCGTGGACCAGGGGCGAGGGGCCAACGTCCTGACTTTC.

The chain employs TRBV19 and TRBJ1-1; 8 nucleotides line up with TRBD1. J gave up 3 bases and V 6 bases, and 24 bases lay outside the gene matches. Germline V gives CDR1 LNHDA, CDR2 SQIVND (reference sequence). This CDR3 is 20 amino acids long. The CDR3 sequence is CASSPVGRLIEGGQDTEAFF. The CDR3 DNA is TGTGCCAGTAGCCCCGTCGGGCGATTAATTGAGGGGGGACAGGACACTGAAGCTTTCTTT.

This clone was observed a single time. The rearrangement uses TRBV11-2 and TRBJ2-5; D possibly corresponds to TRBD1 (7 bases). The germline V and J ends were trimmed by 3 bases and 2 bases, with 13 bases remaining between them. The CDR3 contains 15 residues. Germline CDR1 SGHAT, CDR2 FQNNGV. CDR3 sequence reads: CASSFAGQRQETQYF. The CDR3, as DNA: TGTGCCAGCAGCTTTGCGGGACAGAGACAAGAGACCCAGTACTTC.

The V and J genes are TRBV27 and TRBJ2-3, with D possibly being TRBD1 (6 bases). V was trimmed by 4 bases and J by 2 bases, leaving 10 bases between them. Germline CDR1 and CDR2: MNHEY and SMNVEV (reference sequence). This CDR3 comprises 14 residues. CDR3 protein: CASSSDRSTDTQYF. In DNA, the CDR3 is TGTGCCAGCAGTTCGGACAGATCCACAGATACGCAGTATTTT.

The CDR3 here is CASTHRVGGELFF. The DNA for the CDR3 is TGTGCCAGCACACACAGGGTTGGCGGGGAGCTGTTTTTT. The rearrangement uses TRBV5-6 and TRBJ2-2, with TRBD1 as a possible D gene (6 bases). Germline V gene sequence: CDR1 SGHDT, CDR2 YYEEEE. The CDR3 covers 13 residues. V was shortened by 6 bases and J by 7 bases, with 13 bases between the two germline ends. The full variable domain, with the rest looked up from reference TRBV5-6 and TRBJ2-2, is DAGVTQSPTHLIKTRGQQVTLRCSPKSGHDTVSWYQQALGQGPQFIFQYYEEEERQRGNFPDRFSGHQFPNYSSELNVNALLLGDSALYLCASTHRVGGELFFGEGSRLTVL.

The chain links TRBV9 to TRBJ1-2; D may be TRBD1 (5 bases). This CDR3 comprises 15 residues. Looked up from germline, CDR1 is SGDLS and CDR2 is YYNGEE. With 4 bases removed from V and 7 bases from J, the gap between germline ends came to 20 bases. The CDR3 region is CASSPRWGGASGYTF. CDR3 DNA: TGTGCCAGCAGCCCGCGGTGGGGTGGGGCCAGTGGCTACACCTTC. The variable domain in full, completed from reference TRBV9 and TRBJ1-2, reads DSGVTQTPKHLITATGQRVTLRCSPRSGDLSVYWYQQSLDQGLQFLIQYYNGEERAKGNILERFSAQQFPDLHSELNLSSLELGDSALYFCASSPRWGGASGYTFGSGTRLTVV.

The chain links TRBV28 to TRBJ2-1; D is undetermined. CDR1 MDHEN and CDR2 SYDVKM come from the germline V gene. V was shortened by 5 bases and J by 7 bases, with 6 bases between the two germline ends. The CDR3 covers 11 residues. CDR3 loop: CASSPRNEQFF. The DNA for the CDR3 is TGTGCCAGCAGTCCAAGGAATGAGCAGTTCTTC.

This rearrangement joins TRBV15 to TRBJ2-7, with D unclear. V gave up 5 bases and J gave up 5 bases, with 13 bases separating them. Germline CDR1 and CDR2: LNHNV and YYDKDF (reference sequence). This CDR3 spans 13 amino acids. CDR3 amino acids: CATSPIGIHEQYF. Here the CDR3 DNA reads TGTGCCACCAGCCCCATAGGGATCCACGAGCAGTACTTC.

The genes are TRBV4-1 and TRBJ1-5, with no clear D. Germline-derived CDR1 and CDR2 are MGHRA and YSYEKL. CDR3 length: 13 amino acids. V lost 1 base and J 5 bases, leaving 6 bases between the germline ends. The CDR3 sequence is CASSQAPDQPQHF. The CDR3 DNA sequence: TGCGCCAGCAGCCAAGCTCCTGATCAGCCCCAGCATTTT.

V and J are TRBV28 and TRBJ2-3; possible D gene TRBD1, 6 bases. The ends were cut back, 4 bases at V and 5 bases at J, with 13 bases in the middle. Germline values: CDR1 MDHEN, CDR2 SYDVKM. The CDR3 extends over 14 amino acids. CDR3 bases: TGTGCCAGCAGTTCCACAGGGCGGCGAGATACGCAGTATTTT. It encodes CASSSTGRRDTQYF.

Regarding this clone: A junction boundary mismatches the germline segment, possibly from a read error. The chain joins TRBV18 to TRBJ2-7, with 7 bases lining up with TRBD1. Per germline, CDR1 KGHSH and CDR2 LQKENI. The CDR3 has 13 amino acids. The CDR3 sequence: CATSLDRAGEQYF. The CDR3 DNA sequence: TGTGCCACCTCACTTGACAGGGCAGGGGAGCAGTACTTC.

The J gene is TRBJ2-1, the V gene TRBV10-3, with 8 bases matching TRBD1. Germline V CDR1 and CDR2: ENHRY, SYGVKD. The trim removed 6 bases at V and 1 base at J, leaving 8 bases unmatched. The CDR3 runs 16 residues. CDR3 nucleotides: TGTGCCATCAGCTTGACAGGGGCGGGTTCCTACAATGAGCAGTTCTTC. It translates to CAISLTGAGSYNEQFF.

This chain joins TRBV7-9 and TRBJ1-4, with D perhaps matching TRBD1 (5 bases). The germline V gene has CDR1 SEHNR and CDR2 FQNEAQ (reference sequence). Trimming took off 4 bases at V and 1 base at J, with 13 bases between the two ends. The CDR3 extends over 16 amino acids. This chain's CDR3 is CASSSYRMETNEKLFF. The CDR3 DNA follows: TGTGCCAGCAGCTCCTACAGGATGGAAACTAATGAAAAACTGTTTTTT.

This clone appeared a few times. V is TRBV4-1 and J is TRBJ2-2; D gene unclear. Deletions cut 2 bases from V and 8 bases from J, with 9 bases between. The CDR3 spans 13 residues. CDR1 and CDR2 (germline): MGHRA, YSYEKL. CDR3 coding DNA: TGCGCCAGCAGCCAACCAAACGGAGGGGAGCTGTTTTTT. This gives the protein CASSQPNGGELFF.

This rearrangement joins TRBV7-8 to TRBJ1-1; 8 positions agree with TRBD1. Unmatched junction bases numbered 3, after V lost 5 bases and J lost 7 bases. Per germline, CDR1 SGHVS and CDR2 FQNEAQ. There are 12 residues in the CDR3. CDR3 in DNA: TGTGCCAGCAGCCCAGACAGGGGTGAAGCTTTCTTT. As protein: CASSPDRGEAFF.

CDR3 amino acids: CASSPGGEQYF. CDR3 sequence (DNA): TGTGCCAGCAGCCCCGGGGGAGAGCAGTACTTC. The V call is TRBV6-5, the J call TRBJ2-7; TRBD2 is a possible D gene (6 bases). Trimming removed 6 bases from V and 7 bases from J, with 10 bases in between. The V gene's germline CDR1 is MNHEY and CDR2 SVGAGI. The CDR3 has 11 amino acids.

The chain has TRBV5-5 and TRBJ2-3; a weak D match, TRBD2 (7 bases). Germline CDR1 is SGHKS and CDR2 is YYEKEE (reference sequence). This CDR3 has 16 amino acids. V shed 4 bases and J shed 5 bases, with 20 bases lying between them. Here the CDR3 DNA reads TGTGCCAGCAGCCCTAGAGGGGGGGCCGGAGGAGATACGCAGTATTTT. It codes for CASSPRGGAGGDTQYF.

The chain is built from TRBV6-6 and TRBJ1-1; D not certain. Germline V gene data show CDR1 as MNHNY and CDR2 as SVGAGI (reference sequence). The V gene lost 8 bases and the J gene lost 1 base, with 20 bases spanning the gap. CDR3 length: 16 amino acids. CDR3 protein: CASSSGNGMGNTEAFF. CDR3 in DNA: TGTGCCAGCTCGTCCGGGAATGGGATGGGGAACACTGAAGCTTTCTTT.

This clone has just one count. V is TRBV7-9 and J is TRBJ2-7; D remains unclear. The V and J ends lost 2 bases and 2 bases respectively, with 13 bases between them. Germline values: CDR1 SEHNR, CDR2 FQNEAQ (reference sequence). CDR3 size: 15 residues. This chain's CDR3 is CASSLSSLVAYEQYF. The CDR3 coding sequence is TGTGCCAGCAGCTTAAGCAGTCTCGTTGCCTACGAGCAGTACTTC.

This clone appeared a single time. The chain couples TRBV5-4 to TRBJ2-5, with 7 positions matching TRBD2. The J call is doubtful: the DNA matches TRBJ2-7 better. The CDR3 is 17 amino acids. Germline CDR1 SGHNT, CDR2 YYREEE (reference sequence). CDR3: CASSLMGGGPAPYEQYF. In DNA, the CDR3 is TGTGCCAGCAGCTTAATGGGGGGAGGGCCTGCTCCCTACGAGCAGTACTTC.

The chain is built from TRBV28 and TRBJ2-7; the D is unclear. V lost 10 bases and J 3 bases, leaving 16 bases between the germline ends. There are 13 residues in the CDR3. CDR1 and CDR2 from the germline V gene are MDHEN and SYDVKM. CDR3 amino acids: CAIRPGANYEQYF. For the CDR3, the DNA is TGTGCCATACGACCCGGAGCAAACTACGAGCAGTACTTC. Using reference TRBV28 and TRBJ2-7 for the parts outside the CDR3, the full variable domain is DVKVTQSSRYLVKRTGEKVFLECVQDMDHENMFWYRQDPGLGLRLIYFSYDVKMKEKGDIPEGYSVSREKKERFSLILESASTNQTSMYLCAIRPGANYEQYFGPGTRLTVT.

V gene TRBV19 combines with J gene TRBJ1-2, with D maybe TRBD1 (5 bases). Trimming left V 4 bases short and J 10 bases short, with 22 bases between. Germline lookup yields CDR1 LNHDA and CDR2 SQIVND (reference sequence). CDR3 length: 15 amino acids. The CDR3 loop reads CASSSPREKTLYYTF. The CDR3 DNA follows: TGTGCCAGTAGTAGCCCCAGGGAAAAGACTTTATACTACACCTTC.

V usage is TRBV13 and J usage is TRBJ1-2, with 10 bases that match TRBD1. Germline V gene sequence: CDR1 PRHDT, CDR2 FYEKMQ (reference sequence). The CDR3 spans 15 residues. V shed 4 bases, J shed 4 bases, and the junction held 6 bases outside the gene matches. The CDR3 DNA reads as TGTGCCAGCAGCTCGGGGGGACAGGGGTCCTATGGCTACACCTTC. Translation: CASSSGGQGSYGYTF.

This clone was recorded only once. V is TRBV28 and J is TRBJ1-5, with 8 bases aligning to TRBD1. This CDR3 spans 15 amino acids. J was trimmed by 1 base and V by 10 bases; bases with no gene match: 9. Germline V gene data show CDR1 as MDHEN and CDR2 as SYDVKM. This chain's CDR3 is CATAPDRGSNQPQHF. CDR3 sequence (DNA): TGTGCCACCGCTCCCGACAGGGGAAGCAATCAGCCCCAGCATTTT. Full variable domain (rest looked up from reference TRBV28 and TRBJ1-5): DVKVTQSSRYLVKRTGEKVFLECVQDMDHENMFWYRQDPGLGLRLIYFSYDVKMKEKGDIPEGYSVSREKKERFSLILESASTNQTSMYLCATAPDRGSNQPQHFGDGTRLSIL.